This T cell receptor (beta chain) was found in a study of long-term antiretroviral therapy in people with HIV. This CDR3 region has 16 residues. V trimming: 5 bases; J trimming: 0 bases; junction bases outside the gene matches: 9. Germline V gene sequence: CDR1 SGHTA, CDR2 FQGNSA. Researchers ran immunoSEQ v3.0 at survey level. TCRdb's copy holds only in-frame clones and misses some; the assay was immunoSEQ multiplex PCR. This table has 25,000 to 35,000 clones, 80% to 85% appearing once. The specimen comprised unsorted PBMCs, sampled 2.7 to 2.8 years after starting antiretroviral therapy. The TCR comes from a man between 25 and 39 years old with HIV. The chain recombines TRBV7-2 with TRBJ2-7, with TRBD2 identical over 8 bases. The CDR3 loop reads CASSLVAGTSSYEQYF. The CDR3 nucleotides are TGTGCCAGCAGCCTAGTGGCCGGGACTAGCTCCTACGAGCAGTACTTC.